Following are 15 T cell receptor beta chains from one sample sequenced in a study of blood T cell repertoires in COVID-19. The method was immunoSEQ multiplex PCR; TCRdb's version includes in-frame clones alone and lacks a portion of them. The sample lists about 140,000 clones, 78% occurring once. The source material was peripheral blood. These receptors were obtained from a man in his fifties or sixties who had recovered from COVID-19.

The V and J genes are TRBV18 and TRBJ2-5; 7 positions agree with TRBD1. The CDR3 runs 15 residues. Germline loops: CDR1 KGHSH, CDR2 LQKENI. With V trimmed by 3 bases and J by 5 bases, 9 bases remained unmatched. As DNA, the CDR3 is TGTGCCAGCTCACCTGACCAAGGGGGCTCGGAGACCCAGTACTTC. This sequence encodes CASSPDQGGSETQYF.

As DNA, the CDR3 is TGTGCCAGCAGTTTACAGTGTGGCTACACCTTC. Its translation is CASSLQCGYTF. This chain joins TRBV27 and TRBJ1-2; no reliable D call. Between the trimmed V and J ends, which lost 2 bases and 7 bases, there was a span of 5 bases. The CDR3 covers 11 residues. CDR1 and CDR2 from the germline V gene are MNHEY and SMNVEV (reference sequence).

The chain has TRBV19 and TRBJ2-1; 11 bases are a match to TRBD2. CDR3 length equals 18 residues. V lost 1 base to trimming and J lost 6 bases; unmatched junction nucleotides: 11. Germline assignment: CDR1 LNHDA and CDR2 SQIVND (reference sequence). The CDR3 nucleotides read TGTGCCAGTAGTATAGCAGGGGTAGCGGGGGGGCAACCCAATGAGCAGTTCTTC. Its translation: CASSIAGVAGGQPNEQFF.

This chain joins TRBV28 and TRBJ1-5, with D possibly TRBD1 on 6 matching bases. With 2 bases removed from V and 5 bases from J, the gap between germline ends came to 10 bases. CDR3 length: 14 residues. Germline CDR1 MDHEN, CDR2 SYDVKM. The CDR3 loop reads CASSLPTGYQPQHF. CDR3 nucleotides: TGTGCCAGCAGTTTACCCACAGGGTATCAGCCCCAGCATTTT.

This sequence joins TRBV28 and TRBJ2-7; TRBD1 matches 7 bases. Germline trimming cut 4 bases from V and 0 bases from J; bases unmatched to any gene: 9. Germline V gene lookup returns CDR1 MDHEN and CDR2 SYDVKM. The CDR3 is 16 residues long. This CDR3 is CASSSTRTGFSYEQYF. The CDR3 DNA sequence: TGTGCCAGCAGTTCGACTCGGACAGGTTTCTCCTACGAGCAGTACTTC.

The gene calls are TRBV21-1 and TRBJ1-1; TRBD1, the table's D call, lacks a check against the DNA. TRBV21-1 is tagged as a pseudogene. The CDR3 is 17 amino acids. CDR3 sequence (DNA): TGTGCCAGCAGCTTCACAGGGGCGGCGAGGGAGGACACTGAAGCTTTCTTT. It encodes CASSFTGAAREDTEAFF.

This clone was counted a few times. The chain employs TRBV4-1 and TRBJ1-4; D is possibly TRBD1 (6 bases). The CDR3 has 16 residues. V lost 4 bases and J 7 bases, leaving 19 bases between the germline ends. Germline loops: CDR1 MGHRA, CDR2 YSYEKL. The CDR3 bases are TGCGCCAGCAGCCGAGACATGCCAGGGGCGGCTGAAAAACTGTTTTTT. This encodes CASSRDMPGAAEKLFF.

This chain joins TRBV5-1 and TRBJ2-7, with D perhaps matching TRBD2 (8 bases). Germline-derived CDR1 and CDR2 are SGHRS and YFSETQ. The CDR3 runs to 15 residues. Trimming stripped 4 bases from V and 5 bases from J, with 19 bases between. The CDR3 nucleotides are TGCGCCAGCAGCCCCGGGAGGGGGCAGGGGCACGAGCAGTACTTC. Amino acid sequence: CASSPGRGQGHEQYF. The whole variable domain, remainder taken from reference TRBV5-1 and TRBJ2-7, is KAGVTQTPRYLIKTRGQQVTLSCSPISGHRSVSWYQQTPGQGLQFLFEYFSETQRNKGNFPGRFSGRQFSNSRSEMNVSTLELGDSALYLCASSPGRGQGHEQYFGPGTRLTVT.

The chain couples TRBV6-2 or TRBV6-3 to TRBJ2-2, with D perhaps TRBD2 (5 bases). Germline V gene lookup returns CDR1 MNHEY and CDR2 SVGEGT. The CDR3 has 14 amino acids. The V and J ends lost 4 bases and 7 bases respectively, with 13 bases between them. CDR3 bases: TGTGCCAGCAGTTTGCGGGTTCAGTTCGGGGAGCTGTTTTTT. Translating gives CASSLRVQFGELFF.

This chain links TRBV4-3 with TRBJ1-5; weak D call: TRBD1 (5 bases). The germline V gene encodes CDR1 LGHNA and CDR2 YSLEER. The ends were cut back, 1 base at V and 2 bases at J, with 12 bases in the middle. This CDR3 is built from 16 residues. Here the CDR3 DNA reads TGCGCCAGCAGCCAAGGGGGCTATGGGGGCAATCAGCCCCAGCATTTT. This encodes CASSQGGYGGNQPQHF.

The chain recombines TRBV27 with TRBJ2-5; the match to TRBD2 covers 12 bases. J was trimmed by 5 bases and V by 5 bases; bases with no gene match: 6. CDR1 and CDR2 from the germline V gene are MNHEY and SMNVEV (reference sequence). The CDR3 has 15 amino acids. The CDR3 spells CASSLSSGRGETQYF. DNA for the CDR3: TGTGCCAGCAGTCTCTCTAGCGGGAGGGGGGAGACCCAGTACTTC.

This chain joins TRBV5-6 and TRBJ1-1; 9 bases are shared with TRBD1. The CDR3 is 14 residues long. Losses at the gene ends were 4 bases for V and 4 bases for J; bases not matched to a gene: 5. Germline V gene data show CDR1 as SGHDT and CDR2 as YYEEEE. In DNA, the CDR3 is TGTGCCAGCAGCCCGACAGGGGGGTTCACTGAAGCTTTCTTT. Its protein product is CASSPTGGFTEAFF.

In its sample, this clone was seen a few times. The CDR3 reads CASSQDRQGAGYGYTF. The DNA for the CDR3 is TGTGCCAGCAGCCAAGACCGACAGGGGGCGGGGTATGGCTACACCTTC. The rearrangement links TRBV3-1 (or the pseudogene TRBV3-2) to TRBJ1-2; 10 bases align to TRBD1. V gave up 0 bases and J gave up 5 bases; unmatched junction bases: 6. There are 16 residues in the CDR3. Per the germline V gene, CDR1 is LGHDT and CDR2 is YNNKEL (reference sequence).

The chain employs TRBV28 and TRBJ1-1; a weak D match, TRBD1 (6 bases). V was cut by 6 bases and J by 1 base, with 15 bases left in between. Germline V gene sequence: CDR1 MDHEN, CDR2 SYDVKM. The CDR3 length is 15 residues. DNA for the CDR3: TGTGCCAGCAGCCTAATGGGGGCCGGGAACACTGAAGCTTTCTTT. This codes for CASSLMGAGNTEAFF.

The V call is TRBV18, the J call TRBJ1-3; TRBD1 agrees at 9 bases. CDR1 is KGHSH and CDR2 is LQKENI in the germline V gene. The V segment lost 3 bases and the J segment 4 bases; nucleotides outside the gene matches: 7. The CDR3 has 16 amino acids. CDR3 region: CASSPTGTGTGNTIYF. CDR3 in DNA: TGTGCCAGCTCACCCACCGGGACAGGGACGGGAAACACCATATATTTT.